The present T cell receptor beta chain was sequenced within a study of T cell responses to AZD1222 COVID-19 vaccine (dated by TCRdb to the early 2020s). About the investigation overall: TCR sequencing was performed for about 250 trial participants, of whom around 200 were given two doses of AZD1222 and around 26 were given two doses of MenACWY control vaccine. Trial participants were enrolled by age into 18-55, 56-69 and 70-plus year subgroups, with approximately 160, 26 and 62 TCR-sequenced participants respectively. What the work shows at the level of the full study, not this receptor alone: Only five to seven AZD1222 recipients were SARS-CoV-2 seropositive at baseline, limiting conclusions about previously exposed vaccinees. After two AZD1222 doses, both the breadth and the depth of spike-specific TCRs were significantly higher than at day 0 and than in MenACWY recipients. The whole spike protein was spanned by vaccine-associated CD4 TCRs, and dominant responses were seen in regions 160-218 and 743-854. No day 14 peak-response samples were available, so repertoires were characterized only after the peak T cell response. Most participants were white British and females outnumbered males, and the authors suggested that clonal diversity may have been underestimated. Epitopes outside the regions mutated in the B.1.351 and B.1.1.7 variants were reportedly recognized by nearly half of the unique spike-specific TCRs. The 56-69-year group was small, and its depth increase did not reach significance, likely because of low power.

The CDR3 regions of human TCRbeta chains were analyzed by immunosequencing. In the source study's methods: TCRs in the repertoires were compared against a reference library of SARS-CoV-2-specific TCRs that had been generated with the MIRA antigen-specificity platform. Breadth meant the fraction of unique TCRs that were SARS-CoV-2-associated, whereas depth meant the fraction of total T cells that were SARS-CoV-2-associated. Each spike-specific TCR was assigned to its reactive spike region and to a CD4 or CD8 class using the MIRA data. Log10-transformed breadth and depth values were compared by one-way ANOVA with Sidak's multiple comparisons tests. What TCRdb holds here is the immuneACCESS table cut down to in-frame rearrangements. Part of the clones is not present; checked against another copy, under half of the missing clones reflect an unresolved V gene, and the others are unexplained. V, J and clone size are those of that table, while D and trimming were read from the DNA. The sample has about 140,000 clones on record, 85% to 95% of them singletons. The biggest ten clones account for 3.6% of the sample.

Reading the label with the study, this specimen's time point is: about 28 days (+/-7) after the second vaccine dose. AZD1222 recipients with second doses at about 4 weeks or about 12 weeks were pooled, because spike-specific TCR depth and breadth did not differ between schedules. Vaccinee samples were obtained from the UK trials COV001 and COV002, which included a single-blind randomized controlled phase 2/3 trial of AZD1222 (ChAdOx1 nCoV-19) in healthy adults. Trial participant PBMC samples were collected at day 0 and day 28 after the second dose for TCRbeta chain sequencing. The CDR3 sequence holds 15 residues, the cysteine and phenylalanine included. Only the CDR3 DNA is retained, 45 bases long and in frame from the first base. CDR1 and CDR2 are read off the germline V gene (reference sequence) as LNHDA and SQIVND. V is cut back by 1 base and J by 3 bases, with 3 bases in the junction unmatched.

As regards this clone: The antigen it binds to is not known. Qualities for individual bases were not recorded, and no much larger clone is one base off.

Sequencing used peripheral blood, obtained 28 days after the second AZD1222 dose. The sequence came from an adult who received the AZD1222 COVID-19 vaccine. The chain is assembled from TRBV19 and TRBJ2-7, with 10 bases aligning to TRBD1. The base sequence is TGTGCCAGTAGTATAGGAGGGACAGGGGACTACGAGCAGTACTTC. It is translated as CASSIGGTGDYEQYF.